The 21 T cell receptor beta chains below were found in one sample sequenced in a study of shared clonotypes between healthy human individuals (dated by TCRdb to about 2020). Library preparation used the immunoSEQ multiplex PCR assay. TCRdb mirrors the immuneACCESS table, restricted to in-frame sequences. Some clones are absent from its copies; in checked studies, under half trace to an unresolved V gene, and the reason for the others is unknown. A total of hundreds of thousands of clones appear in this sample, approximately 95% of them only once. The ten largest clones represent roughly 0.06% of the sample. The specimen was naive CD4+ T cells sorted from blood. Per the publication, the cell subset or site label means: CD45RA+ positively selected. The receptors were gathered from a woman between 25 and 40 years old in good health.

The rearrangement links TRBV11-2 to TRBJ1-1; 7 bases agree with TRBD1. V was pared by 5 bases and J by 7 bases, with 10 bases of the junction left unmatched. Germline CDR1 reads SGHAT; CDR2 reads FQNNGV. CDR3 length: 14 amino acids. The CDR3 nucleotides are TGTGCCAGCAGCGGCAGGGGGGGCGGGTTTGAAGCTTTCTTT. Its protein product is CASSGRGGGFEAFF. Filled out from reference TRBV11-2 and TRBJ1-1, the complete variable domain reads EAGVAQSPRYKIIEKRQSVAFWCNPISGHATLYWYQQILGQGPKLLIQFQNNGVVDDSQLPKDRFSAERLKGVDSTLKIQPAKLEDSAVYLCASSGRGGGFEAFFGQGTRLTVV.

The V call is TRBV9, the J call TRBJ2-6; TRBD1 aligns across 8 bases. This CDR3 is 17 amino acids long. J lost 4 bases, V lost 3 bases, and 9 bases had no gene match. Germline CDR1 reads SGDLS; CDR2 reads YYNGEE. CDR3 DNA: TGTGCCAGCAGCGCCGGACAGGGTGTCTCCGGGGCCAACGTCCTGACTTTC. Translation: CASSAGQGVSGANVLTF.

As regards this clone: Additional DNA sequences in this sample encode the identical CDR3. CDR3 nucleotide sequence: TGTGCCAGCACCTCAGGAGGTTACGAGCAGTACTTC. Protein product: CASTSGGYEQYF. The chain couples TRBV28 to TRBJ2-7; D is possibly TRBD2 (5 bases). The germline V gene has CDR1 MDHEN and CDR2 SYDVKM. Trimming removed 7 bases at V and 4 bases at J, with 11 bases between. There are 12 residues in the CDR3.

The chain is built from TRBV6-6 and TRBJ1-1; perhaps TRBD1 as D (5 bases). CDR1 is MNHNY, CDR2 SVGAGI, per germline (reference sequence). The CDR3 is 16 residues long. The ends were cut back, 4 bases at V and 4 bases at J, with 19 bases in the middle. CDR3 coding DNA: TGTGCCAGCAGTTTCTCCGGGGCAGGACTGGCCACTGAAGCTTTCTTT. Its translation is CASSFSGAGLATEAFF.

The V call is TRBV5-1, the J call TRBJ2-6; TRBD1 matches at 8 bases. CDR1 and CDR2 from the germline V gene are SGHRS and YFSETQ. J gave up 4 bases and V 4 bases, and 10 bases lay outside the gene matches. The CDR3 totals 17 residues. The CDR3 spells CASSPGQGDAGANVLTF. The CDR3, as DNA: TGCGCCAGCAGCCCAGGACAGGGCGATGCCGGGGCCAACGTCCTGACTTTC.

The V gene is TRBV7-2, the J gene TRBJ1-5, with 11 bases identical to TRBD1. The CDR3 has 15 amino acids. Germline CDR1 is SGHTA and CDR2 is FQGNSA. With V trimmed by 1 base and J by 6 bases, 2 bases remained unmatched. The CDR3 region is CASSLGTGGSQPQHF. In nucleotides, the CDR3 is TGTGCCAGCAGCTTAGGGACAGGGGGCAGTCAGCCCCAGCATTTT.

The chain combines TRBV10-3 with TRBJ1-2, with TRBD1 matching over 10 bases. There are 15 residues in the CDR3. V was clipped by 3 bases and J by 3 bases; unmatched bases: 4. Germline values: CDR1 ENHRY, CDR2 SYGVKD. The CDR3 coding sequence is TGTGCCATCAGTGACCGGGACAGGGGCGACTATGGCTACACCTTC. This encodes CAISDRDRGDYGYTF.

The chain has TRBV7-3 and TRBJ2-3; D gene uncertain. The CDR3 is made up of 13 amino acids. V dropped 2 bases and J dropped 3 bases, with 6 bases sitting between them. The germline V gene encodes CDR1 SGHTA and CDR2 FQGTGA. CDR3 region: CASSLAYTDTQYF. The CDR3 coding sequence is TGTGCCAGCAGCTTAGCATATACAGATACGCAGTATTTT.

The CDR3 is CASSQVETTNTEAFF. The CDR3 DNA sequence: TGCGCCAGCAGCCAAGTGGAGACTACGAACACTGAAGCTTTCTTT. The J gene is TRBJ1-1, the V gene TRBV4-1; no reliable D call. The CDR3 contains 15 residues. V lost 1 base, J lost 1 base, and 10 bases lay in between. Germline V gene sequence: CDR1 MGHRA, CDR2 YSYEKL.

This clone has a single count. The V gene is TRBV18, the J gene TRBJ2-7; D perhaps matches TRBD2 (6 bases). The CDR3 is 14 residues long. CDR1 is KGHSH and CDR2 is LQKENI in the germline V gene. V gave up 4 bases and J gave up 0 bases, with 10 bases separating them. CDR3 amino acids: CASSQDGSSYEQYF. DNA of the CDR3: TGTGCCAGCTCACAGGACGGGAGCTCCTACGAGCAGTACTTC. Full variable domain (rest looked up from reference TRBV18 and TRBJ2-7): NAGVMQNPRHLVRRRGQEARLRCSPMKGHSHVYWYRQLPEEGLKFMVYLQKENIIDESGMPKERFSAEFPKEGPSILRIQQVVRGDSAAYFCASSQDGSSYEQYFGPGTRLTVT.

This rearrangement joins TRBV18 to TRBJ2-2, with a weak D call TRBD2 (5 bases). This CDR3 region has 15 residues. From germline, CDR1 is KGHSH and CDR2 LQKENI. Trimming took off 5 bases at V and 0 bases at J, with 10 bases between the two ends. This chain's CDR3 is CASSRWGANTGELFF. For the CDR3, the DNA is TGTGCCAGCTCAAGATGGGGAGCGAACACCGGGGAGCTGTTTTTT.

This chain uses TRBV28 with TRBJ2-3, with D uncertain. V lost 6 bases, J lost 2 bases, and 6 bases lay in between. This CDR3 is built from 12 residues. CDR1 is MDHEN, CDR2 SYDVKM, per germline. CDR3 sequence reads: CASSEYTDTQYF. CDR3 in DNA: TGTGCCAGCAGCGAGTACACAGATACGCAGTATTTT.

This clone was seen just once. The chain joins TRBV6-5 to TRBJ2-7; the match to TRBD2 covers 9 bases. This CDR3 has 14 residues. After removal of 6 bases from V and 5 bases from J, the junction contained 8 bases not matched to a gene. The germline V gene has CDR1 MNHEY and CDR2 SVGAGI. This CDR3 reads CASRLAGVGHEQYF. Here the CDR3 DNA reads TGTGCCAGCAGGTTAGCGGGAGTTGGCCACGAGCAGTACTTC.

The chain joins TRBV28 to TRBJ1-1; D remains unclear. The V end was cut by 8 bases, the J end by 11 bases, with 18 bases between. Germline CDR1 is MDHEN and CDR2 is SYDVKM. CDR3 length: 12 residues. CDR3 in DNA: TGTGCCAGCTACGGGGATAGACGGCAGGCTTTCTTT. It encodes CASYGDRRQAFF.

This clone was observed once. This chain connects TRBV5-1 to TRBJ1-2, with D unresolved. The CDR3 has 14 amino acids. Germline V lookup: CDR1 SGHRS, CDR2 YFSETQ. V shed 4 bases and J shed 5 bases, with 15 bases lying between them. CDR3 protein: CASSPVMVGYGYTF. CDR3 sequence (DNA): TGCGCCAGCAGCCCCGTGATGGTTGGATATGGCTACACCTTC.

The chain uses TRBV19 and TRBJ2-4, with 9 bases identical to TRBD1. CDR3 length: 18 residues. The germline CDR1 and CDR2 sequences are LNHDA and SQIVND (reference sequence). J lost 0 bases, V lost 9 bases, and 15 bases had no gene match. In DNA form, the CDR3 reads TGTGCCAGCCCATTGTCGCCCAACAGGGGGCTAGCCAAAAACATTCAGTACTTC. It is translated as CASPLSPNRGLAKNIQYF.

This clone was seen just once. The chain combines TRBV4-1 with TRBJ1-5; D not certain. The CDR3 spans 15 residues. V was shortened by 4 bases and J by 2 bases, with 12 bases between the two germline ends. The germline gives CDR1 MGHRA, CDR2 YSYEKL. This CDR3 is CASSPRATGNQPQHF. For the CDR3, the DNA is TGCGCCAGCAGCCCCCGGGCGACGGGCAATCAGCCCCAGCATTTT.

In DNA form, the CDR3 reads TGTGCCAGCAGTTTTCCTTCTCGGGCAGCTAACTATGGCTACACCTTC. Its protein is CASSFPSRAANYGYTF. The chain is built from TRBV28 and TRBJ1-2; no clear D gene. In germline, CDR1 is MDHEN, CDR2 SYDVKM. Trimming removed 3 bases from V and 0 bases from J, with 14 bases in between. The CDR3 consists of 16 residues.

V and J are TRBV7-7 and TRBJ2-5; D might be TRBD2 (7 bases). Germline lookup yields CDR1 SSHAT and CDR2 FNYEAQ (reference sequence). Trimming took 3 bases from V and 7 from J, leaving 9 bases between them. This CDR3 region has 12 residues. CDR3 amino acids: CASSLGGGTQYF. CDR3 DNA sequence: TGTGCCAGCAGCTTGGGAGGGGGGACCCAGTACTTC.

As DNA, the CDR3 is TGTGCCAGCAGCTTGGCAGCGGGACCCCTCAATGAGCAGTTCTTC. It is translated as CASSLAAGPLNEQFF. This sequence joins TRBV5-4 and TRBJ2-1; 7 bases are a match to TRBD2. Trimming took 0 bases from V and 6 from J; bases not matched to a gene: 6. Germline V gives CDR1 SGHNT, CDR2 YYREEE (reference sequence). The CDR3 runs 15 residues.

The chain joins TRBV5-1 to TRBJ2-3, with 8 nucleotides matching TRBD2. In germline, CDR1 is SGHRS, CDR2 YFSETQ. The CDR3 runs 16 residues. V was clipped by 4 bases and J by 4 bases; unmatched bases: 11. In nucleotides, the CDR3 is TGCGCCAGCAGCCCCCGAGGAGCGGGAGAATCAGATACGCAGTATTTT. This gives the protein CASSPRGAGESDTQYF.